A single sample gave rise to the 9 T cell receptor beta chains below, sequenced in a study of blood T cells in healthy people across ages. The use of a sample-barcoded 5' primer and a J-beta primer mix characterized a second PCR of about 6 to 11 cycles. TCRdb reprocessed the 5' RACE reads via MiXCR and lists one record per CDR3 protein. The data contain 650,000 to 950,000 distinct CDR3 sequences, under 45% of them seen just once; the ten biggest clones take up roughly 18%. Sample: blood. These receptors were collected from a man aged 55 to 70 in good health.

The chain recombines TRBV18 with TRBJ1-2; no clear D gene. Germline V gene data show CDR1 as KGHSH and CDR2 as LQKENI. V lost 3 bases and J 8 bases, leaving 13 bases between the germline ends. The length of the CDR3 is 13 residues. The CDR3 is CASSPRQERGYTF. The CDR3 DNA is TGTGCCAGCTCACCCAGGCAGGAAAGAGGCTACACCTTC.

This clonotype was counted many times. V is TRBV29-1 and J is TRBJ2-3, with no clear D. Trimming pared 4 bases from V and 1 base from J, leaving 9 bases between. The CDR3 has 13 amino acids. Looked up from germline, CDR1 is SQVTM and CDR2 is ANQGSEA. CDR3 amino acids: CSVAGTGTDTQYF. The DNA of the CDR3 is TGCAGCGTTGCTGGAACAGGCACAGATACGCAGTATTTT.

This chain joins TRBV9 and TRBJ2-2, with 13 positions matching TRBD2. The trim removed 4 bases at V and 0 bases at J, leaving 3 bases unmatched. The germline V gene encodes CDR1 SGDLS and CDR2 YYNGEE. This CDR3 is built from 17 residues. The CDR3 loop is CASSLTSGGANTGELFF. In DNA, the CDR3 is TGTGCCAGCAGCCTAACTAGCGGGGGGGCGAACACCGGGGAGCTGTTTTTT.

This clonotype was detected a few times. The chain is built from TRBV6-2 or TRBV6-3 and TRBJ1-2; D gene ambiguous. Deletions cut 2 bases from V and 5 bases from J, with 12 bases between. The germline CDR1 and CDR2 sequences are MNHEY and SVGEGT. CDR3 length equals 14 residues. The CDR3 DNA reads TGTGCCAGCAGTTACCCGGAAGCCGGGTATGGCTACACCTTC. As protein: CASSYPEAGYGYTF.

For this clonotype: A clone one base away is much larger, so this may be a read error. The chain recombines TRBV2 with TRBJ2-1, with 10 nucleotides matching TRBD2. J gave up 10 bases and V 1 base, and 13 bases lay outside the gene matches. This CDR3 has 17 residues. Germline V gene data show CDR1 as SNHLY and CDR2 as FYNNEI. CDR3 sequence: CASSEESSGGWSKEQFF. The CDR3 bases are TGTGCCAGCAGTGAAGAGAGTAGCGGGGGGTGGAGCAAGGAGCAGTTCTTC.

The rearrangement uses TRBV29-1 and TRBJ1-5; D is perhaps TRBD1 (6 bases). With 5 bases removed from V and 7 bases from J, the gap between germline ends came to 12 bases. This CDR3 is built from 12 residues. Germline V gene lookup returns CDR1 SQVTM and CDR2 ANQGSEA. Here the CDR3 reads CSVSSGGQPQHF. In DNA form, the CDR3 reads TGCAGCGTTTCCTCGGGGGGCCAGCCCCAGCATTTT.

The chain uses TRBV6-2 or TRBV6-3 and TRBJ1-2; 9 nucleotides align to TRBD1. The CDR3 sequence is 15 residues long. Germline CDR1 MNHEY, CDR2 SVGEGT. The trim removed 6 bases at V and 0 bases at J, leaving 5 bases unmatched. The CDR3 here is CASRPGQGANYGYTF. DNA for the CDR3: TGTGCCAGCAGGCCGGGACAGGGCGCTAACTATGGCTACACCTTC.

In its sample, this clonotype was seen a few times. This sequence joins TRBV6-2 or TRBV6-3 and TRBJ2-7, with TRBD1 matching over 8 bases. This CDR3 has 15 residues. Trimming cost V 0 bases and J 7 bases; bases outside gene matches: 8. Germline CDR1 MNHEY, CDR2 SVGEGT. The CDR3 reads CASSYSRGHRREQYF. CDR3 coding DNA: TGTGCCAGCAGTTACTCCAGGGGGCACCGGCGGGAGCAGTACTTC.

This clonotype has a count of ten or more. The chain recombines TRBV12-3 or TRBV12-4 with TRBJ2-1; 11 positions agree with TRBD2. There are 15 residues in the CDR3. Trimming removed 8 bases from V and 7 bases from J; junction bases left unmatched: 10. CDR3 sequence reads: CASGIFSGGANEQFF. The CDR3 DNA reads TGTGCCAGCGGGATATTTAGCGGGGGGGCGAATGAGCAGTTCTTC.